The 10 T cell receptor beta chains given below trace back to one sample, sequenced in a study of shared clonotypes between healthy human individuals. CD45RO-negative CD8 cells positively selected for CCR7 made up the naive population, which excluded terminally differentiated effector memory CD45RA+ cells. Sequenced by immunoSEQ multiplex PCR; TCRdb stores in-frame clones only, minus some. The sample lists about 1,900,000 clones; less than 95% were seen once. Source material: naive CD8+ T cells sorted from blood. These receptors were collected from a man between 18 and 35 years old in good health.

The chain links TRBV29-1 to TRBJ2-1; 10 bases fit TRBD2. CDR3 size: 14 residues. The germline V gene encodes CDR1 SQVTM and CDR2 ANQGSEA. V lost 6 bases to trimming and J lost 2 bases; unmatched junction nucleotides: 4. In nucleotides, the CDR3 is TGCAGCGTGCCCGGACTAGCGGCCTACAATGAGCAGTTCTTC. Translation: CSVPGLAAYNEQFF.

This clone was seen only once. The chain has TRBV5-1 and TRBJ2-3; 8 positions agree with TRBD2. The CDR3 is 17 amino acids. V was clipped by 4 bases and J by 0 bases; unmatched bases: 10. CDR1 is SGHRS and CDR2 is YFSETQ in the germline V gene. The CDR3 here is CASSQGLGGASTDTQYF. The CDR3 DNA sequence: TGCGCCAGCAGCCAGGGACTAGGGGGTGCTAGCACAGATACGCAGTATTTT. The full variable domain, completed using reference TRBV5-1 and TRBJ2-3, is KAGVTQTPRYLIKTRGQQVTLSCSPISGHRSVSWYQQTPGQGLQFLFEYFSETQRNKGNFPGRFSGRQFSNSRSEMNVSTLELGDSALYLCASSQGLGGASTDTQYFGPGTRLTVL.

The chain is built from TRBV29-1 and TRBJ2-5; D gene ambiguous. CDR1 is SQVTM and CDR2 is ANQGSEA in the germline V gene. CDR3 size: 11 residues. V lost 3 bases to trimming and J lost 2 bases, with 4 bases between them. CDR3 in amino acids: CSVEQQETQYF. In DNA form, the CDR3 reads TGCAGCGTTGAGCAGCAAGAGACCCAGTACTTC.

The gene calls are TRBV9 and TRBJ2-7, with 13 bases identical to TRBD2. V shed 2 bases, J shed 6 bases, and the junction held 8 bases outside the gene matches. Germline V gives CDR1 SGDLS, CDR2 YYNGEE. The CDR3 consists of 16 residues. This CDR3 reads CASSVPPGLAGSEQYF. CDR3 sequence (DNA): TGTGCCAGCAGCGTGCCGCCGGGACTAGCGGGAAGCGAGCAGTACTTC.

The CDR3 is CASSQEDNTGELFF. In nucleotides, the CDR3 is TGTGCCAGCAGCCAAGAGGACAACACCGGGGAGCTGTTTTTT. V gene TRBV14 combines with J gene TRBJ2-2; no firm D call. V gave up 0 bases and J gave up 2 bases, with 4 bases separating them. CDR3 length equals 14 residues. Germline lookup yields CDR1 SGHDN and CDR2 FVKESK.

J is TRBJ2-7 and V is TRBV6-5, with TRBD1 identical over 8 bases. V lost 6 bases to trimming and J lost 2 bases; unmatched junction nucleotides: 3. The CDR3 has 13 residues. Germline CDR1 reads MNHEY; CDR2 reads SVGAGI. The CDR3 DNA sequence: TGTGCCAGCAGACAGGGGGGACCCTACGAGCAGTACTTC. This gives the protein CASRQGGPYEQYF.

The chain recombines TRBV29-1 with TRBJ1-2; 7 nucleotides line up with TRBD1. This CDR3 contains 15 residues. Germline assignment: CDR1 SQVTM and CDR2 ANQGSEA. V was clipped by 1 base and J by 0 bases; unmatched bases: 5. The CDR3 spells CSVEGTGQANYGYTF. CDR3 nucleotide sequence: TGCAGCGTTGAAGGGACAGGCCAAGCTAACTATGGCTACACCTTC.

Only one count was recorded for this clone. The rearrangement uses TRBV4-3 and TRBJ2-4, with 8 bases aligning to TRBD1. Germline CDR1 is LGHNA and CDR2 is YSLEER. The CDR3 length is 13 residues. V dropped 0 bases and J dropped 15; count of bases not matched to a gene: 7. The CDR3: CASSQDLETGVYF. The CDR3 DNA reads TGCGCCAGCAGCCAAGATCTAGAGACAGGGGTGTACTTC.

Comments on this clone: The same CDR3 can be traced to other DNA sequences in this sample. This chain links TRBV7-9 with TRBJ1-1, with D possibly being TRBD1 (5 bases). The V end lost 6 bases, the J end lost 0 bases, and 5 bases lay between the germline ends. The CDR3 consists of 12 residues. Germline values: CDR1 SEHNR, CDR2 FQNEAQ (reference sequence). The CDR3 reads CASRGLNTEAFF. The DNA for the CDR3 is TGTGCCAGCAGGGGGCTGAACACTGAAGCTTTCTTT.

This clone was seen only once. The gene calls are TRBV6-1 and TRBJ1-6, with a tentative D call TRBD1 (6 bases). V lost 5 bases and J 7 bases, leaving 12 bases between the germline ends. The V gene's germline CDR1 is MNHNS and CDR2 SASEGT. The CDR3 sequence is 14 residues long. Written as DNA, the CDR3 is TGTGCCAGCAGTCATACAGGGAGCAATTCACCCCTCCACTTT. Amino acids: CASSHTGSNSPLHF.